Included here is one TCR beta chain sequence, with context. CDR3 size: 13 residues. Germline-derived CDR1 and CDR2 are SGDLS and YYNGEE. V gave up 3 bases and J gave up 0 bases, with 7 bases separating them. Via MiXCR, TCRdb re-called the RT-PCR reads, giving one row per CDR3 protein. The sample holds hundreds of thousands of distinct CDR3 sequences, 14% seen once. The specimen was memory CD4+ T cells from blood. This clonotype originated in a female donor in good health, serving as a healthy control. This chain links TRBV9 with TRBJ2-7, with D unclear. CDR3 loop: CASSGLSSYEQYF. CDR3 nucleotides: TGTGCCAGCAGCGGCCTTAGCTCCTACGAGCAGTACTTC.